This T cell receptor beta chain comes out of a study of cytomegalovirus exposure and HLA in healthy donors. Study in general: Membership in the Caucasian-associated ancestry cluster was found for 81% of 300 to 500 genotyped donors.

As concerns this clone: Its specificity is unknown.

Overall study results and limits: The study listed under 200 cytomegalovirus-associated TCR beta chains. Analysis performed later found 16,951 TCR beta sequences associated with HLA alleles at 0.05 false discovery rate. A classifier reportedly called cytomegalovirus status with high sensitivity and specificity.

The ends were cut back, 5 bases at V and 0 bases at J, with 11 bases in the middle. Germline values: CDR1 MNHNS, CDR2 SASEGT. The CDR3 has 15 amino acids. This PCR relied on a set of 60 Vbeta primers and 13 Jbeta primers. The method was immunoSEQ multiplex PCR; TCRdb's version includes in-frame clones alone and lacks a portion of them. The data hold under 200,000 clones, with 80% to 85% observed a single time. Sample: PBMCs. The clonotype comes from a girl aged 2 to 9 in good health and CMV-seropositive. The chain employs TRBV6-1 and TRBJ2-1, with a weak D call TRBD2 (5 bases). The CDR3 DNA follows: TGTGCCAGCAGTCAGCGGACTTACTCCTACAATGAGCAGTTCTTC. It encodes CASSQRTYSYNEQFF.